The 26 T cell receptor beta chains reported below all come from one sample, sequenced in a study of blood T cell repertoires in COVID-19. Generated by immunoSEQ multiplex PCR, the TCRdb table keeps only in-frame clones and is missing some. The sample includes 250,000 to 300,000 clones, around nine tenths of them seen just once. Sequencing was done on a sample of PBMCs or T cells enriched from blood (not recorded which). These receptors came from a woman in her thirties who had recovered from COVID-19.

V and J are TRBV7-3 and TRBJ2-1; TRBD2 aligns across 9 bases. This CDR3 comprises 15 residues. V was clipped by 6 bases and J by 2 bases; unmatched bases: 5. CDR1 is SGHTA, CDR2 FQGTGA, per germline. Here the CDR3 reads CASSSAGGAYNEQFF. The CDR3 nucleotides read TGTGCCAGCAGTTCAGCGGGAGGTGCCTACAATGAGCAGTTCTTC.

This chain joins TRBV24-1 and TRBJ2-1; 12 bases map to TRBD2. After removal of 1 base from V and 8 bases from J, the junction contained 5 bases not matched to a gene. Germline V gene sequence: CDR1 KGHDR, CDR2 SFDVKD. The CDR3 contains 16 residues. The CDR3: CATSDFQTSGSYEQFF. CDR3 DNA: TGTGCCACCAGTGATTTTCAGACTAGCGGGAGCTATGAGCAGTTCTTC.

The CDR3 loop is CASSLDGQNYGYTF. In DNA, the CDR3 is TGTGCCAGCAGTTTAGATGGACAGAACTATGGCTACACCTTC. The chain carries TRBV28 and TRBJ1-2; tentatively, D is TRBD1 (6 bases). CDR1 MDHEN and CDR2 SYDVKM come from the germline V gene. The CDR3 is 14 residues long. Trimming cost V 2 bases and J 2 bases, with 9 bases left between them.

The chain combines TRBV28 with TRBJ2-7, with D tentatively TRBD2 (6 bases). There are 12 residues in the CDR3. The germline CDR1 and CDR2 sequences are MDHEN and SYDVKM. V lost 6 bases and J lost 7, with 13 bases in between. The CDR3 DNA sequence: TGTGCCAGCAGAGGGGACTCGCCGGAGCAGTACTTC. It specifies CASRGDSPEQYF.

The chain uses TRBV9 and TRBJ2-3; D is possibly TRBD1 (5 bases). The CDR3 sequence is 16 residues long. V was clipped by 0 bases and J by 1 base, with 12 bases between them. Germline V gene sequence: CDR1 SGDLS, CDR2 YYNGEE. CDR3 DNA sequence: TGTGCCAGCAGCGTAGATATTGCACAGGGCACAGATACGCAGTATTTT. Translation gives CASSVDIAQGTDTQYF.

The gene calls are TRBV29-1 and TRBJ1-5, with D tentatively TRBD1 (5 bases). The CDR3 spans 14 residues. Trimming took off 0 bases at V and 2 bases at J, with 8 bases between the two ends. From germline, CDR1 is SQVTM and CDR2 ANQGSEA. CDR3: CSVEEGGGNQPQHF. The CDR3 nucleotides read TGCAGCGTTGAAGAGGGAGGGGGCAATCAGCCCCAGCATTTT.

This rearrangement joins TRBV9 to TRBJ2-5, with 13 bases aligning to TRBD2. The CDR3 covers 16 residues. The germline gives CDR1 SGDLS, CDR2 YYNGEE. With V trimmed by 0 bases and J by 5 bases, 4 bases remained unmatched. In nucleotides, the CDR3 is TGTGCCAGCAGCGTAGGATTACTAGCGGGAGGGGAGACCCAGTACTTC. Its translation is CASSVGLLAGGETQYF. The entire variable domain, with the rest obtained from reference TRBV9 and TRBJ2-5, is as follows: DSGVTQTPKHLITATGQRVTLRCSPRSGDLSVYWYQQSLDQGLQFLIQYYNGEERAKGNILERFSAQQFPDLHSELNLSSLELGDSALYFCASSVGLLAGGETQYFGPGTRLLVL.

V gene TRBV9 combines with J gene TRBJ2-1; no clear D. Trimming took 0 bases from V and 8 from J, leaving 9 bases between them. The germline V gene encodes CDR1 SGDLS and CDR2 YYNGEE. The CDR3 length is 13 residues. The CDR3 reads CASSVGLTDEQFF. The CDR3 DNA is TGTGCCAGCAGCGTAGGGTTAACGGATGAGCAGTTCTTC.

The gene calls are TRBV10-3 and TRBJ2-7; TRBD2 matches 8 bases. The CDR3 covers 14 residues. The V gene end was trimmed by 7 bases and the J gene end by 4 bases; junction bases not matched to a gene: 9. Germline assignment: CDR1 ENHRY and CDR2 SYGVKD. The CDR3 sequence is CAIKEEGLEYEQYF. CDR3 in DNA: TGTGCCATCAAGGAGGAGGGACTAGAATACGAGCAGTACTTC.

V is TRBV30 and J is TRBJ2-1, with D possibly matching TRBD2 (6 bases). The CDR3 totals 14 residues. Germline CDR1 reads GTSNPN; CDR2 reads SVGIG (reference sequence). The ends were cut back, 0 bases at V and 8 bases at J, with 14 bases in the middle. The CDR3 here is CAWSVPAGQDEQFF. CDR3 DNA sequence: TGTGCCTGGAGTGTCCCGGCGGGGCAAGATGAGCAGTTCTTC.

The V and J genes are TRBV4-3 and TRBJ1-3; D remains unclear. This CDR3 spans 14 amino acids. Trimming cost V 3 bases and J 7 bases, with 13 bases left between them. The germline V gene has CDR1 LGHNA and CDR2 YSLEER. The CDR3 protein is CASSQTGKTNTIYF. As DNA, the CDR3 is TGCGCCAGCAGCCAGACGGGAAAGACGAACACCATATATTTT.

The V and J genes are TRBV28 and TRBJ1-2; D ambiguous. Deletions cut 3 bases from V and 0 bases from J, with 8 bases between. Germline values: CDR1 MDHEN, CDR2 SYDVKM. This CDR3 is 14 amino acids long. CDR3 sequence reads: CASSFSVSNYGYTF. CDR3 nucleotides: TGTGCCAGCAGTTTCTCGGTTTCTAACTATGGCTACACCTTC.

The V call is TRBV7-9, the J call TRBJ2-7, with 8 bases matching TRBD2. There are 15 residues in the CDR3. Unmatched junction bases numbered 8, after V lost 5 bases and J lost 2 bases. In germline, CDR1 is SEHNR, CDR2 FQNEAQ (reference sequence). The CDR3 protein is CASSLTTGGTYEQYF. CDR3 DNA sequence: TGTGCCAGCAGCCTGACGACGGGAGGGACCTACGAGCAGTACTTC.

This chain uses TRBV7-3 with TRBJ2-7; TRBD1 is a possible D gene (6 bases). CDR1 SGHTA and CDR2 FQGTGA come from the germline V gene. This CDR3 comprises 15 residues. V lost 0 bases and J lost 6, with 15 bases in between. CDR3 DNA sequence: TGTGCCAGCAGCTTAACAAACGTATTAGGGGGCGAGCAGTACTTC. It translates to CASSLTNVLGGEQYF.

The V call is TRBV27, the J call TRBJ1-5, with unresolved D. Germline CDR1 and CDR2: MNHEY and SMNVEV (reference sequence). The CDR3 length is 17 residues. The V end was cut by 6 bases, the J end by 6 bases, with 24 bases between. In DNA form, the CDR3 reads TGTGCCAGCAGCCCCCTCGGAGGGCGAACTAGTCGTCAGCCCCAGCATTTT. Translation: CASSPLGGRTSRQPQHF.

The chain joins TRBV5-1 to TRBJ1-1; 12 positions match TRBD1. In germline, CDR1 is SGHRS, CDR2 YFSETQ. With 0 bases clipped from V and 4 bases from J, the junction kept 4 bases outside the gene matches. The CDR3 totals 16 residues. In DNA, the CDR3 is TGCGCCAGCAGCTTGGGGGACAGGGGGCGAGGCACTGAAGCTTTCTTT. Its protein is CASSLGDRGRGTEAFF.

The chain recombines TRBV6-4 with TRBJ1-2; 9 bases are shared with TRBD1. V lost 0 bases and J lost 4; bases outside the gene matches: 3. The CDR3 is 15 residues long. Germline V lookup: CDR1 MRHNA, CDR2 SNTAGT. The chain's CDR3 is CASSDSGQGFYGYTF. In DNA, the CDR3 is TGTGCCAGCAGTGACTCGGGACAGGGCTTCTATGGCTACACCTTC.

The V and J genes are TRBV7-2 and TRBJ2-1, with 11 bases lining up with TRBD2. CDR3 length: 15 residues. Trimming at V came to 3 bases and at J to 8 bases, leaving 6 bases not matched to a gene. CDR1 is SGHTA, CDR2 FQGNSA, per germline. The CDR3 spells CASSFSLAGVDEQFF. CDR3 DNA: TGTGCCAGCAGCTTTTCACTAGCGGGAGTAGATGAGCAGTTCTTC.

This clone has a single count. The chain recombines TRBV9 with TRBJ2-5, with D perhaps matching TRBD1 (6 bases). Germline V gene data show CDR1 as SGDLS and CDR2 as YYNGEE. V lost 2 bases and J 2 bases, leaving 19 bases between the germline ends. The CDR3 totals 17 residues. CDR3 residues: CASSVGQGSTIQETQYF. The CDR3 DNA reads TGTGCCAGCAGCGTTGGGCAGGGGAGCACAATACAAGAGACCCAGTACTTC.

This chain links TRBV5-8 with TRBJ1-5, with TRBD1 matching over 9 bases. Germline CDR1 and CDR2: SGHTS and YDEGEE. This CDR3 is 15 amino acids long. V was clipped by 4 bases and J by 4 bases; unmatched bases: 6. DNA of the CDR3: TGTGCCAGCAGCCTTTGGGACAGGGAGAATCAGCCCCAGCATTTT. As protein: CASSLWDRENQPQHF.

The chain combines TRBV19 with TRBJ1-2; TRBD1 is a possible D gene (5 bases). Per the germline V gene, CDR1 is LNHDA and CDR2 is SQIVND (reference sequence). The CDR3 has 13 amino acids. Deletions cut 9 bases from V and 2 bases from J, with 13 bases between. CDR3 nucleotides: TGTGCCAGCAGGGACTTTTTCAACTATGGCTACACCTTC. Its translation: CASRDFFNYGYTF.

The V call is TRBV7-2, the J call TRBJ1-2; D is possibly TRBD1 (6 bases). The V and J ends lost 4 bases and 3 bases respectively, with 15 bases between them. The CDR3 covers 15 residues. CDR1 is SGHTA and CDR2 is FQGNSA in the germline V gene. The CDR3 region has the DNA TGTGCCAGCAGCTCCCATAAACAGGGATACTATGGCTACACCTTC. Protein product: CASSSHKQGYYGYTF.

This clone has a handful of counts. The J gene is TRBJ2-1, the V gene TRBV29-1; 10 nucleotides line up with TRBD2. Germline V CDR1 and CDR2: SQVTM, ANQGSEA. V trimming: 3 bases; J trimming: 6 bases; junction bases outside the gene matches: 5. The CDR3 is made up of 14 amino acids. This CDR3 reads CSVERSGRANEQFF. CDR3 nucleotide sequence: TGCAGCGTTGAGAGGAGCGGGAGGGCCAATGAGCAGTTCTTC.

V usage is TRBV28 and J usage is TRBJ2-5, with TRBD2 matching over 7 bases. From germline, CDR1 is MDHEN and CDR2 SYDVKM. CDR3 length equals 16 residues. V lost 2 bases, J lost 2 bases, and 8 bases stayed unmatched. CDR3 sequence: CASSLVQVAGQETQYF. CDR3 nucleotides: TGTGCCAGCAGTTTAGTACAGGTAGCGGGTCAAGAGACCCAGTACTTC.

V is TRBV5-4 and J is TRBJ1-6; 8 positions match TRBD1. This CDR3 region has 14 residues. Losses at the gene ends were 4 bases for V and 7 bases for J; bases not matched to a gene: 4. CDR1 and CDR2 (germline): SGHNT, YYREEE (reference sequence). The CDR3 here is CASSQTGDNSPLHF. CDR3 sequence (DNA): TGTGCCAGCAGCCAGACAGGGGACAATTCACCCCTCCACTTT.

V is TRBV12-3 or TRBV12-4 and J is TRBJ1-2, with 7 bases matching TRBD1. There are 13 residues in the CDR3. V shed 9 bases and J 8 bases; nucleotides not matched to a gene: 12. The CDR3 loop reads CARRTGDSGGYTF. The CDR3 DNA sequence: TGTGCCAGAAGAACAGGGGATTCGGGAGGCTACACCTTC.